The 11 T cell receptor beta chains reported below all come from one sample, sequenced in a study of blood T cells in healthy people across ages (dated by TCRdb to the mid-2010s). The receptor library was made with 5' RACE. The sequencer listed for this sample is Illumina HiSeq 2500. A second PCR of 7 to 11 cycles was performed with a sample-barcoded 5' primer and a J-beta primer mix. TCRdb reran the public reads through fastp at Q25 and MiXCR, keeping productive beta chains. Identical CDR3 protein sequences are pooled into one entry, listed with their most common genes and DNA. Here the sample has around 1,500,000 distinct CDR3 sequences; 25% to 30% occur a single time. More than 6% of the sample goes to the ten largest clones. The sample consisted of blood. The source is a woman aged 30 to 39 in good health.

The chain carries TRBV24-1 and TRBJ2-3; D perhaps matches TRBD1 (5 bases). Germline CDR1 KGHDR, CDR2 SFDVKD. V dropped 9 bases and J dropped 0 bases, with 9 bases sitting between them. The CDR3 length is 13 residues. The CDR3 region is CATGQGSTDTQYF. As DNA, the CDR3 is TGTGCCACCGGGCAGGGTAGCACAGATACGCAGTATTTT.

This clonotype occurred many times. CDR3 bases: TGTGCCAGCAGCTTAGTAGCGGGAGGTAGCAACGAGCAGTACTTC. The encoded protein is CASSLVAGGSNEQYF. V gene TRBV7-6 combines with J gene TRBJ2-7, with 10 bases identical to TRBD2. This CDR3 is built from 15 residues. The junction had 5 bases not matched to a gene; V was cut back by 1 base and J by 5 bases. Germline loops: CDR1 SGHVS, CDR2 FNYEAQ.

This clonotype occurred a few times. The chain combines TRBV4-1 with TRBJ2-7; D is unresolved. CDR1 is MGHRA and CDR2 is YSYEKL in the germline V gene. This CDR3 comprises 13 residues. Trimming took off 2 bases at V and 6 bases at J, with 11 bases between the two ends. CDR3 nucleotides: TGCGCCAGCAGCCAATATGGCAATTTCGAGCAGTACTTC. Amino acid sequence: CASSQYGNFEQYF.

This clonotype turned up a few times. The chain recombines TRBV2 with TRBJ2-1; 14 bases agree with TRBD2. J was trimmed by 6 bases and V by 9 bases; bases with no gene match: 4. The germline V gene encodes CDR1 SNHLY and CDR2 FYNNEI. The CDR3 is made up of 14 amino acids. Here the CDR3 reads CASTTSGGANEQFF. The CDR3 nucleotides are TGTGCCAGTACGACTAGCGGGGGGGCCAATGAGCAGTTCTTC. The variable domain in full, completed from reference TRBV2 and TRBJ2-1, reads EPEVTQTPSHQVTQMGQEVILRCVPISNHLYFYWYRQILGQKVEFLVSFYNNEISEKSEIFDDQFSVERPDGSNFTLKIRSTKLEDSAMYFCASTTSGGANEQFFGPGTRLTVL.

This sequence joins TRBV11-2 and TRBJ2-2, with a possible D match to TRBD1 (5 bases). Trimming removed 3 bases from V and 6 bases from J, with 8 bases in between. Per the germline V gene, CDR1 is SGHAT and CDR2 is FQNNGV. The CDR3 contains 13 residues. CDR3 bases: TGTGCCAGCAGCTTTATGGGGCCCGGGGAGCTGTTTTTT. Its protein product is CASSFMGPGELFF.

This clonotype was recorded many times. The CDR3 DNA follows: TGTGCCAGCAAGAAAGCGGGGGGATCCTACAATGAGCAGTTCTTC. Its translation: CASKKAGGSYNEQFF. This sequence joins TRBV6-5 and TRBJ2-1; TRBD2 aligns across 9 bases. V shed 7 bases and J 1 base; nucleotides not matched to a gene: 5. The V gene's germline CDR1 is MNHEY and CDR2 SVGAGI. CDR3 length equals 15 residues.

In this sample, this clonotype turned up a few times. CDR3 bases: TGTGCCAGCAGCCACACAGCGGGAGGGTCCTACGAGCAGTACTTC. Translation: CASSHTAGGSYEQYF. J is TRBJ2-7 and V is TRBV3-1; 10 nucleotides line up with TRBD2. J gave up 1 base and V 3 bases, and 3 bases lay outside the gene matches. The germline V gene encodes CDR1 LGHDT and CDR2 YNNKEL (reference sequence). This CDR3 has 15 amino acids.

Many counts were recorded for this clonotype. Here the CDR3 DNA reads TGTGCCAGCAGTTTGAGCGGGGTCAGCTCCTACAATGAGCAGTTCTTC. Translation: CASSLSGVSSYNEQFF. The rearrangement uses TRBV28 and TRBJ2-1, with 7 bases aligning to TRBD2. In germline, CDR1 is MDHEN, CDR2 SYDVKM. Trimming cost V 3 bases and J 0 bases; bases outside gene matches: 5. CDR3 size: 16 residues.

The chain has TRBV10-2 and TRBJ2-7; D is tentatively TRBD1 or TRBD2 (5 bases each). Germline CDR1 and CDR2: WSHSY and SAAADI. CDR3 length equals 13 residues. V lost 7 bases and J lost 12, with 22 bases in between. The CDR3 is CASNQGSRETLYF. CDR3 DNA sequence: TGCGCCAGCAATCAGGGATCAAGGGAGACCCTGTACTTC.

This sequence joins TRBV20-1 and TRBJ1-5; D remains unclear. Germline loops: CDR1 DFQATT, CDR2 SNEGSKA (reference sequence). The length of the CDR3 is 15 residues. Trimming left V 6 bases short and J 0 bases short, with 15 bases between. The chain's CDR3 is CSAATSRDSNQPQHF. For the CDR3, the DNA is TGCAGTGCAGCGACAAGCCGAGATAGCAATCAGCCCCAGCATTTT.

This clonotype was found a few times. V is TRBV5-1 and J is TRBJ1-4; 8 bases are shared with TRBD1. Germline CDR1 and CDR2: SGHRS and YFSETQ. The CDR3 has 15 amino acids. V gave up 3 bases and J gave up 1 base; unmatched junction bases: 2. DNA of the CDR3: TGCGCCAGCAGCTCCGGGACAGGAACTAATGAAAAACTGTTTTTT. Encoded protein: CASSSGTGTNEKLFF.